The present TCR beta chain was sequenced within a study of T cell responses to AZD1222 COVID-19 vaccine. Study-wide results and caveats: None of the repertoires were sampled until the peak T cell response had passed.

The germline gives CDR1 SGHRS, CDR2 YFSETQ. Trimming left V 5 bases short and J 0 bases short, with 18 bases between. The CDR3 spans 17 residues. Concerning this clone itself: Its cognate antigen is unknown.

Repertoires were generated with immunoSEQ multiplex PCR, while TCRdb's copy carries only in-frame clones and drops some. The sample has around 53,000 clones; more than 80% are singletons. Sequencing used peripheral blood, obtained on day 0 of MenACWY control vaccination. This receptor was taken from an adult in good health. The chain couples TRBV5-1 to TRBJ1-3, with D perhaps TRBD1 (5 bases). This CDR3 reads CASSQSPGFPSGNTIYF. For the CDR3, the DNA is TGCGCCAGCAGTCAATCCCCAGGGTTCCCCTCTGGAAACACCATATATTTT. Supplemented by reference TRBV5-1 and TRBJ1-3, the full variable domain reads KAGVTQTPRYLIKTRGQQVTLSCSPISGHRSVSWYQQTPGQGLQFLFEYFSETQRNKGNFPGRFSGRQFSNSRSEMNVSTLELGDSALYLCASSQSPGFPSGNTIYFGEGSWLTVV.